The clone carrying this T cell receptor beta chain has more than one count but fewer than ten. This specimen comes from a study of T cell changes during pregnancy in multiple sclerosis. This CDR3 has 14 amino acids. V was clipped by 4 bases and J by 0 bases; unmatched bases: 5. CDR1 SQVTM and CDR2 ANQGSEA come from the germline V gene. Sequencing used immunoSEQ multiplex PCR; TCRdb keeps in-frame clones, though not all of them. This sample has tens of thousands of clones; just under 95% occur once, and the top ten carry over 0.5%. Sequencing used CD4+ T cells from peripheral blood mononuclear cells, obtained in the third trimester of pregnancy. The chain joins TRBV29-1 to TRBJ1-2, with TRBD1 matching over 7 bases. The sequence was obtained from a female donor with multiple sclerosis, enrolled in a pregnancy study. The CDR3 DNA sequence: TGCAGCGTTGCCAGACAGGGACCTAACTATGGCTACACCTTC. It yields the protein CSVARQGPNYGYTF.